The 22 T cell receptor beta chains listed next were all sequenced from one sample in a study of metastatic and nonmetastatic thyroid tumors. Nobody among the patients had been given any treatment before thyroid surgery. TCRdb used MiXCR to call clones anew from the PCR reads. This sample has tens of thousands of clones, with roughly 28% found just once. Sequenced input: tumor tissue. The source of these receptors is a male donor with papillary thyroid cancer or a benign thyroid nodule (not recorded which). Some clones in this sample may be carry-over from other donors' samples.

This chain connects TRBV5-1 to TRBJ2-7; no definite D call. Trimming cost V 0 bases and J 5 bases, with 18 bases left between them. The CDR3 spans 16 residues. Looked up from germline, CDR1 is SGHRS and CDR2 is YFSETQ. The CDR3 bases are TGCGCCAGCAGCTTGGGGGGATCCAGCTCCCTCGACGAGCAGTACTTC. This codes for CASSLGGSSSLDEQYF.

The sample holds many counts of this clone. This chain connects TRBV6-1 to TRBJ1-3; D is unresolved. The CDR3 consists of 14 residues. CDR1 and CDR2 from the germline V gene are MNHNS and SASEGT. V lost 6 bases, J lost 1 base, and 10 bases lay in between. The CDR3 spells CASSHSLSGNTIYF. DNA of the CDR3: TGTGCCAGCAGCCACTCCCTATCTGGAAACACCATATATTTT.

This clone was seen many times. CDR3 sequence: CASSYPGGATQYF. The CDR3 DNA is TGTGCCAGCAGTTACCCGGGGGGGGCTACGCAGTATTTT. The chain is built from TRBV6-5 and TRBJ2-3; 8 bases map to TRBD2. V was clipped by 2 bases and J by 8 bases; unmatched bases: 3. The length of the CDR3 is 13 residues. Per germline, CDR1 MNHEY and CDR2 SVGAGI.

The table lists this clone with a few counts. V is TRBV6-1 and J is TRBJ2-2, with 8 bases that match TRBD2. The germline V gene has CDR1 MNHNS and CDR2 SASEGT. V shed 5 bases, J shed 5 bases, and the junction held 7 bases outside the gene matches. The CDR3 consists of 15 residues. The CDR3: CASSPPGLDTGELFF. The CDR3 DNA reads TGTGCCAGCAGTCCCCCGGGACTAGATACCGGGGAGCTGTTTTTT.

The gene calls are TRBV18 and TRBJ2-7, with TRBD2 as a possible D gene (6 bases). V was trimmed by 3 bases and J by 2 bases, leaving 20 bases between them. Germline V gene sequence: CDR1 KGHSH, CDR2 LQKENI. The CDR3 loop spans 17 amino acids. CDR3 loop: CASSPLMSSGRAYEQYF. DNA of the CDR3: TGTGCCAGCTCACCTTTGATGTCCAGCGGGCGCGCCTACGAGCAGTACTTC.

The V gene is TRBV29-1, the J gene TRBJ2-7, with D maybe TRBD1 (6 bases). The length of the CDR3 is 11 residues. The ends were cut back, 6 bases at V and 7 bases at J, with 13 bases in the middle. The germline V gene has CDR1 SQVTM and CDR2 ANQGSEA. The CDR3 region has the DNA TGCAGCGTGCCACAGGGTCGGGAGCAGTACTTC. It yields the protein CSVPQGREQYF.

The chain links TRBV6-1 to TRBJ2-6; no clear D. V was cut by 5 bases and J by 0 bases, with 2 bases left in between. The CDR3 is 13 amino acids. The germline gives CDR1 MNHNS, CDR2 SASEGT. The CDR3 DNA reads TGTGCCAGCAGTATCTCTGGGGCCAACGTCCTGACTTTC. Protein: CASSISGANVLTF.

J is TRBJ2-2 and V is TRBV12-3 or TRBV12-4; TRBD1 matches 8 bases. The J segment lost 0 bases and the V segment lost 3 bases, leaving 0 bases of the junction unmatched. The CDR3 spans 15 residues. This CDR3 reads CASSLGQANTGELFF. For the CDR3, the DNA is TGTGCCAGCAGTTTGGGACAGGCGAACACCGGGGAGCTGTTTTTT.

V gene TRBV28 combines with J gene TRBJ2-7; D uncertain. V was shortened by 4 bases and J by 3 bases, with 4 bases between the two germline ends. The CDR3 has 11 residues. Germline V CDR1 and CDR2: MDHEN, SYDVKM. CDR3: CASSSNYEQYF. The CDR3 bases are TGTGCCAGCAGTTCCAACTACGAGCAGTACTTC.

In this sample, this clone turned up many times. The chain is built from TRBV30 and TRBJ2-3; no clear D. CDR1 and CDR2 from the germline V gene are GTSNPN and SVGIG (reference sequence). CDR3 length: 12 residues. Trimming removed 6 bases from V and 6 bases from J, with 13 bases in between. CDR3 DNA: TGTGCCTGTCGAGTCGGTGGGGATACGCAGTATTTT. Its translation is CACRVGGDTQYF.

This sequence joins TRBV5-8 and TRBJ1-1; D gene unclear. This CDR3 spans 14 amino acids. The V gene lost 2 bases and the J gene lost 5 bases, with 13 bases spanning the gap. Germline lookup yields CDR1 SGHTS and CDR2 YDEGEE. The CDR3 nucleotides are TGTGCCAGCAGCTTAGGGCGCTTGCGAACTGAAGCTTTCTTT. Protein product: CASSLGRLRTEAFF. Drawing the rest from reference TRBV5-8 and TRBJ1-1, the complete variable domain is EAGVTQSPTHLIKTRGQQATLRCSPISGHTSVYWYQQALGLGLQFLLWYDEGEERNRGNFPPRFSGRQFPNYSSELNVNALELEDSALYLCASSLGRLRTEAFFGQGTRLTVV.

Points on this clone: A junction end diverges from the germline sequence, so it may reflect a read error. The rearrangement uses TRBV14 and TRBJ2-7; 8 nucleotides align to TRBD1. This CDR3 comprises 17 residues. Germline CDR1 SGHDN, CDR2 FVKESK. In nucleotides, the CDR3 is TGTGCCAACAGCAAAGGAAGACAGGGGTCCTCAAGGGACGAGCAGTACTTC. This gives the protein CANSKGRQGSSRDEQYF.

The gene calls are TRBV2 and TRBJ2-3, with D possibly being TRBD2 (6 bases). The CDR3 runs to 14 residues. V was pared by 10 bases and J by 3 bases, with 17 bases between. CDR1 and CDR2 (germline): SNHLY, FYNNEI. In DNA form, the CDR3 reads TGTGCCATCCCCTCGGGGGTAGGGACAGATACGCAGTATTTT. Translation: CAIPSGVGTDTQYF.

The table lists this clone with a few counts. This chain joins TRBV6-1 and TRBJ2-3; D is uncertain. V was cut by 5 bases and J by 0 bases, with 12 bases left in between. CDR3 length equals 15 residues. The V gene's germline CDR1 is MNHNS and CDR2 SASEGT. The CDR3 reads CASSFILDSTDTQYF. CDR3 DNA: TGTGCCAGCAGTTTTATCCTAGATAGCACAGATACGCAGTATTTT.

This clone occurred many times. V usage is TRBV3-1 and J usage is TRBJ2-2, with D unclear. Per germline, CDR1 LGHDT and CDR2 YNNKEL (reference sequence). V lost 2 bases, J lost 3 bases, and 10 bases lay in between. This CDR3 has 15 residues. CDR3 amino acids: CASSQISFHTGELFF. The CDR3 DNA is TGTGCCAGCAGCCAAATCTCCTTTCACACCGGGGAGCTGTTTTTT. Full variable domain (remainder filled in from reference TRBV3-1 and TRBJ2-2): DTAVSQTPKYLVTQMGNDKSIKCEQNLGHDTMYWYKQDSKKFLKIMFSYNNKELIINETVPNRFSPKSPDKAHLNLHINSLELGDSAVYFCASSQISFHTGELFFGEGSRLTVL.

The chain carries TRBV5-1 and TRBJ2-7; D might be TRBD1 (5 bases). The CDR3 is 14 amino acids. CDR1 is SGHRS and CDR2 is YFSETQ in the germline V gene. V lost 4 bases and J 6 bases, leaving 17 bases between the germline ends. The CDR3 nucleotides are TGCGCCAGCAGCGTCGACAGATCAGACGGCGAGCAGTACTTC. This encodes CASSVDRSDGEQYF.

This clone was counted ten times or more. This rearrangement joins TRBV20-1 to TRBJ1-4, with D maybe TRBD1 (6 bases). V lost 6 bases to trimming and J lost 4 bases, with 15 bases between them. The germline V gene has CDR1 DFQATT and CDR2 SNEGSKA (reference sequence). CDR3 length: 14 amino acids. The CDR3: CSAAKGGGNEKLFF. The CDR3 coding sequence is TGCAGTGCGGCGAAGGGGGGGGGTAATGAAAAACTGTTTTTT.

This chain connects TRBV6-1 to TRBJ1-2; unclear D gene. CDR1 and CDR2 from the germline V gene are MNHNS and SASEGT. Trimming pared 5 bases from V and 4 bases from J, leaving 11 bases between. This CDR3 is built from 13 residues. CDR3 sequence: CASSRGPAYGYTF. The CDR3, as DNA: TGTGCCAGCAGTAGAGGACCAGCCTATGGCTACACCTTC.

The sample holds many counts of this clone. This may arise from a read error, as a much more abundant clone is one base away. The rearrangement uses TRBV6-1 and TRBJ2-2; tentative D call: TRBD2 (6 bases). Trimming removed 8 bases at V and 9 bases at J, with 13 bases between. Per germline, CDR1 MNHNS and CDR2 SASEGT. The CDR3 consists of 12 residues. This chain's CDR3 is CASWRGSRELFF. The DNA for the CDR3 is TGTGCCAGCTGGCGGGGTAGCAGGGAGCTGTTTTTT.

This clone has a handful of counts. The genes are TRBV27 and TRBJ2-1, with 14 bases matching TRBD2. Trimming removed 3 bases from V and 10 bases from J; junction bases left unmatched: 5. Germline CDR1 MNHEY, CDR2 SMNVEV (reference sequence). The CDR3 has 15 amino acids. The CDR3 loop is CASSLGLAGVDEQFF. The CDR3 coding sequence is TGTGCCAGCAGTTTGGGACTAGCGGGAGTGGACGAGCAGTTCTTC.

This clone was recorded a few times. This chain connects TRBV28 to TRBJ2-7; no firm D call. V shed 3 bases and J shed 3 bases, with 15 bases lying between them. Germline V CDR1 and CDR2: MDHEN, SYDVKM. The CDR3 spans 15 residues. CDR3: CASSLVGTTVYEQYF. The CDR3 DNA is TGTGCCAGCAGTTTGGTCGGTACCACGGTCTACGAGCAGTACTTC.

This sequence joins TRBV27 and TRBJ1-1, with 7 nucleotides matching TRBD1. CDR1 MNHEY and CDR2 SMNVEV come from the germline V gene (reference sequence). This CDR3 has 18 residues. The J segment lost 0 bases and the V segment lost 0 bases, leaving 10 bases of the junction unmatched. In nucleotides, the CDR3 is TGTGCCAGCAGTTTATCGACGAAGGCAGGGGGTTTGAACACTGAAGCTTTCTTT. Its translation: CASSLSTKAGGLNTEAFF.